This TCR beta chain was obtained from a study of cytomegalovirus exposure and HLA in healthy donors. Turning to the study itself: From HLA-typed donors, an early data release held around 80 million unique TCRs.

PCR involved 60 Vbeta and 13 Jbeta primers. Generated by immunoSEQ multiplex PCR, the TCRdb table keeps only in-frame clones and is missing some. The sample has some 120,000 clones; the top ten hold 3% to 4.5%. This clonotype was sampled from a man younger than 35 in good health and CMV-seronegative. Sequenced input: PBMCs.

CDR3 protein: CASSGGIAQHF. The CDR3 DNA sequence: TGTGCCAGCAGTGGCGGGATCGCCCAGCATTTT. The rearrangement uses TRBV2 and TRBJ1-5, with D hard to call. This CDR3 has 11 amino acids. The germline CDR1 and CDR2 sequences are SNHLY and FYNNEI. V lost 4 bases to trimming and J lost 11 bases, with 9 bases between them.